The present T cell receptor (beta chain) was sequenced within a study of CD8+CD57+ T cells in acquired aplastic anemia. Turning to the study itself: Across the sorted CD4+ and CD8+ cells, DNA amounts averaged about 3.2 ug.

TCR beta VDJ combinations and CDR3 sequences were profiled from genomic DNA. TCRdb reanalysed the reads using MiXCR and keeps one entry per CDR3 protein. This table has around 200,000 distinct CDR3 sequences, 48% appearing once. Losses at the gene ends were 4 bases for V and 4 bases for J; bases not matched to a gene: 2. This CDR3 has 13 residues. Germline CDR1 is SGHRS and CDR2 is YFSETQ. Individuals selected for sequencing had exhibited CD8+CD57+ cell expansion on flow cytometry. Every one of the patients had aplastic anemia (severe, acquired). Patients had undergone no therapy by the time their blood was sampled. This clonotype was observed at least ten times.

The chain couples TRBV5-1 to TRBJ2-3, with 8 positions matching TRBD1. The receptor was isolated from a human donor with aplastic anemia. Sequenced input: sorted CD4+, CD8+, or CD8+CD57+ T cells (not recorded which) from PBMCs. CDR3 region: CASSGQGPDTQYF. The DNA for the CDR3 is TGCGCCAGCAGCGGACAGGGCCCAGATACGCAGTATTTT.